Listed below are T cell receptor beta chains from one sample, sequenced in a study of T cell responses to AZD1222 COVID-19 vaccine. Method: immunoSEQ multiplex PCR; TCRdb's copy keeps in-frame clones and lacks some. The table includes about 150,000 clones, roughly 90% detected once. Sequenced here: peripheral blood, sampled on day 0 of AZD1222 vaccination. These receptors originate from an adult in good health. CDR3s include the opening cysteine and the closing phenylalanine or tryptophan. The D gene is left open where the match is weak. Part of the rows lack a size; the others show once, few, many or a class for expanded clones.

V gene,D gene,J gene,clone size,CDR3 protein,CDR3 DNA
TRBV14,NA,TRBJ1-2,NA,CASSQGQFGYTF,TGTGCCAGCAGCCAAGGCCAGTTTGGCTACACCTTC
TRBV7-9,NA,TRBJ2-3,NA,CASTPPGTDTQYF,TGTGCCAGCACCCCCCCAGGGACCGATACGCAGTATTTT
TRBV12-3/TRBV12-4,NA,TRBJ1-2,NA,CASSSRIIYGYTF,TGTGCCAGCAGTTCCCGGATAATCTATGGCTACACCTTC
TRBV5-5,TRBD1,TRBJ1-3,once,CASSLRQGVSGNTIYF,TGTGCCAGCAGCTTGCGCCAGGGGGTCTCTGGAAACACCATATATTTT
TRBV11-2,NA,TRBJ2-3,once,CASSPHRSTDTQYF,TGTGCCAGCAGCCCCCACCGAAGCACAGATACGCAGTATTTT
TRBV20-1,TRBD2,TRBJ2-7,once,CSASASGMSSYEQYF,TGCAGTGCTAGTGCTAGCGGGATGAGCTCCTACGAGCAGTACTTC
TRBV28,NA,TRBJ1-6,NA,CASTLRRGHYNSPLHF,TGTGCCAGTACCCTTAGACGGGGACACTATAATTCACCCCTCCACTTT
TRBV18,NA,TRBJ1-5,once,CASSPPYTTRDQPQHF,TGTGCCAGCTCACCACCATACACCACCAGGGATCAGCCCCAGCATTTT
TRBV5-8,NA,TRBJ1-1,NA,CASSLITNWAFF,TGTGCCAGCAGCTTGATAACTAATTGGGCTTTCTTT
TRBV6-6,NA,TRBJ1-2,NA,CASSYSHGYTF,TGTGCCAGCAGTTACTCGCATGGCTACACCTTC
TRBV9,TRBD1,TRBJ1-2,NA,CASRTGANYGYTF,TGTGCCAGCCGGACAGGGGCAAACTATGGCTACACCTTC
TRBV7-2,NA,TRBJ1-3,once,CASSPLHSRGNTIYF,TGTGCCAGCAGCCCCCTCCACTCAAGGGGAAACACCATATATTTT
TRBV20-1,TRBD1,TRBJ1-1,NA,CSASAGGAEAFF,TGCAGTGCTAGTGCAGGGGGGGCTGAAGCTTTCTTT
TRBV10-2,TRBD1,TRBJ1-1,once,CASKGSFRGQGRGTEAFF,TGCGCCAGCAAGGGTAGCTTCCGGGGACAGGGACGAGGCACTGAAGCTTTCTTT
TRBV19,TRBD1,TRBJ2-7,NA,CASSIYLGQGPPYEQYF,TGTGCCAGTAGTATCTACCTAGGACAGGGGCCACCCTACGAGCAGTACTTC
TRBV19,NA,TRBJ1-2,NA,CASSLAAEYGYTF,TGTGCCAGTAGCCTGGCCGCAGAGTATGGCTACACCTTC
TRBV19,TRBD2,TRBJ2-7,NA,CATSRGLAAYEQYF,TGTGCCACAAGTAGGGGACTAGCGGCCTACGAGCAGTACTTC
TRBV30,TRBD1,TRBJ2-2,NA,CAWIEDRGKANTGELFF,TGTGCCTGGATAGAGGACAGGGGGAAGGCGAACACCGGGGAGCTGTTTTTT
TRBV28,NA,TRBJ1-2,NA,CASSYGGDGYTF,TGTGCCAGCAGTTACGGCGGCGATGGCTACACCTTC
TRBV27,NA,TRBJ1-3,NA,CASSLRPSGNTIYF,TGTGCCAGCAGTTTACGTCCCTCTGGAAACACCATATATTTT
TRBV7-9,TRBD2,TRBJ2-7,NA,CASSPSGGAYYEQYF,TGTGCCAGCAGCCCGAGCGGGGGAGCCTACTACGAGCAGTACTTC
TRBV5-1,NA,TRBJ2-2,NA,CASSVAINTGELFF,TGCGCCAGCAGCGTCGCCATCAACACCGGGGAGCTGTTTTTT
TRBV5-1,NA,TRBJ1-1,NA,CASSLAGQNTEAFF,TGCGCCAGCAGCTTGGCGGGTCAGAACACTGAAGCTTTCTTT
TRBV7-3,NA,TRBJ2-2,NA,CASSPDQRAANTGELFF,TGTGCCAGCAGCCCCGATCAGCGGGCCGCGAACACCGGGGAGCTGTTTTTT
TRBV18,NA,TRBJ2-7,NA,CASSPTGLISYEQYF,TGTGCCAGCTCACCCACGGGACTCATCTCCTACGAGCAGTACTTC
TRBV29-1,TRBD1,TRBJ2-7,NA,CSVLGQVYEQYF,TGCAGCGTTTTAGGACAGGTCTACGAGCAGTACTTC
TRBV6-2/TRBV6-3,NA,TRBJ1-2,NA,CASSYVSANYGYTF,TGTGCCAGCAGTTACGTCAGTGCTAACTATGGCTACACCTTC